These 18 T cell receptor beta chains were sequenced from one sample in a study of T cell responses to AZD1222 COVID-19 vaccine. Clones were read by immunoSEQ multiplex PCR, and TCRdb kept only the in-frame ones, dropping some. The table includes fewer than 150,000 clones, around 89% detected once. Material: peripheral blood, obtained 28 days after the second AZD1222 dose. These receptors all come from an adult who received the AZD1222 COVID-19 vaccine.

V gene TRBV11-2 combines with J gene TRBJ2-5; 7 positions match TRBD2. Germline trimming cut 5 bases from V and 1 base from J; bases unmatched to any gene: 4. The CDR3 runs 14 residues. Germline loops: CDR1 SGHAT, CDR2 FQNNGV. This chain's CDR3 is CASSGGGFQETQYF. DNA for the CDR3: TGTGCCAGCAGCGGGGGGGGATTCCAAGAGACCCAGTACTTC.

The CDR3 loop reads CSVVGGALNTGELFF. The CDR3 DNA sequence: TGCAGCGTTGTTGGGGGGGCCCTGAACACCGGGGAGCTGTTTTTT. The chain combines TRBV29-1 with TRBJ2-2; D is perhaps TRBD2 (7 bases). The CDR3 consists of 15 residues. Germline V lookup: CDR1 SQVTM, CDR2 ANQGSEA. V lost 4 bases to trimming and J lost 1 base, with 13 bases between them.

This clone has only one observation. The V gene is TRBV10-3, the J gene TRBJ2-3, with 11 bases identical to TRBD2. CDR1 ENHRY and CDR2 SYGVKD come from the germline V gene. V gave up 4 bases and J gave up 3 bases; unmatched junction bases: 9. The CDR3 covers 17 residues. CDR3 sequence: CAISGVPGLAATDTQYF. The CDR3 DNA follows: TGTGCCATCAGTGGGGTCCCGGGACTAGCGGCAACAGATACGCAGTATTTT.

The rearrangement links TRBV15 to TRBJ1-1, with D tentatively TRBD1 (6 bases). This CDR3 spans 16 amino acids. Trimming stripped 2 bases from V and 5 bases from J, with 18 bases between. Germline CDR1 reads LNHNV; CDR2 reads YYDKDF (reference sequence). The CDR3 reads CATSRLPEGQGTEAFF. CDR3 bases: TGTGCCACCAGCAGACTACCGGAGGGCCAGGGGACTGAAGCTTTCTTT.

The gene calls are TRBV6-1 and TRBJ1-6; D unresolved. Germline V gene lookup returns CDR1 MNHNS and CDR2 SASEGT. The CDR3 has 15 amino acids. With 3 bases removed from V and 2 bases from J, the gap between germline ends came to 8 bases. CDR3 sequence (DNA): TGTGCCAGCAGTGAGGGTAGGGCCTATAATTCACCCCTCCACTTT. Translation gives CASSEGRAYNSPLHF.

The rearrangement links TRBV7-2 to TRBJ1-3; D remains ambiguous. The CDR3 totals 13 residues. V gave up 5 bases and J gave up 8 bases, with 13 bases separating them. In germline, CDR1 is SGHTA, CDR2 FQGNSA. CDR3: CASSTPGLDTIYF. CDR3 bases: TGTGCCAGCAGCACCCCGGGCTTAGACACCATATATTTT.

The chain has TRBV5-1 and TRBJ2-1; D gene unclear. This CDR3 comprises 10 residues. The germline CDR1 and CDR2 sequences are SGHRS and YFSETQ. V lost 9 bases and J 7 bases, leaving 8 bases between the germline ends. The CDR3 region is CATRINEQFF. The CDR3 DNA sequence: TGCGCCACCCGGATAAATGAGCAGTTCTTC.

This chain links TRBV6-1 with TRBJ1-3; no clear D. Germline CDR1 is MNHNS and CDR2 is SASEGT. V dropped 3 bases and J dropped 4 bases, with 13 bases sitting between them. This CDR3 region has 15 residues. DNA for the CDR3: TGTGCCAGCAGTGATCTCCGAAGGGCGGGAAACACCATATATTTT. It codes for CASSDLRRAGNTIYF.

The chain links TRBV5-1 to TRBJ2-3, with 9 bases aligning to TRBD1. The germline V gene encodes CDR1 SGHRS and CDR2 YFSETQ. The V and J ends lost 7 bases and 5 bases, in that order; junction bases with no gene match: 11. The CDR3 covers 15 residues. The CDR3 DNA is TGCGCCAGCGGCCGGACGGGACAGGGAAAAGATACGCAGTATTTT. This sequence encodes CASGRTGQGKDTQYF. The whole variable domain, filled in from reference TRBV5-1 and TRBJ2-3, reads KAGVTQTPRYLIKTRGQQVTLSCSPISGHRSVSWYQQTPGQGLQFLFEYFSETQRNKGNFPGRFSGRQFSNSRSEMNVSTLELGDSALYLCASGRTGQGKDTQYFGPGTRLTVL.

This chain joins TRBV5-8 and TRBJ1-2; 7 positions match TRBD1. The CDR3 spans 13 residues. Germline CDR1 and CDR2: SGHTS and YDEGEE. V was clipped by 5 bases and J by 7 bases; unmatched bases: 8. The CDR3 reads CASRQGQLGGYTF. CDR3 DNA: TGTGCCAGCAGGCAGGGACAGTTGGGTGGCTACACCTTC.

The chain joins TRBV13 to TRBJ2-7; 12 bases match TRBD1. The CDR3 length is 16 residues. J gave up 3 bases and V 0 bases, and 3 bases lay outside the gene matches. CDR1 and CDR2 from the germline V gene are PRHDT and FYEKMQ (reference sequence). The CDR3 DNA is TGTGCCAGCAGCTTAGGCGGGACAGGGGGCCTCTACGAGCAGTACTTC. Translated, it gives CASSLGGTGGLYEQYF.

This chain links TRBV29-1 with TRBJ2-7; D perhaps matches TRBD2 (5 bases). CDR3 length: 11 amino acids. Germline CDR1 is SQVTM and CDR2 is ANQGSEA. V lost 3 bases, J lost 6 bases, and 9 bases lay in between. This chain's CDR3 is CSVDGGGEQYF. In DNA form, the CDR3 reads TGCAGCGTTGATGGAGGTGGCGAGCAGTACTTC.

V usage is TRBV18 and J usage is TRBJ1-2; 11 nucleotides align to TRBD1. The J segment lost 8 bases and the V segment lost 0 bases, leaving 11 bases of the junction unmatched. Germline values: CDR1 KGHSH, CDR2 LQKENI. CDR3 size: 17 residues. CDR3 DNA: TGTGCCAGCTCACCACCGGGGGACAGGGGGGAAACTGCGGGCTACACCTTC. Translation: CASSPPGDRGETAGYTF.

V usage is TRBV30 and J usage is TRBJ2-2; 7 nucleotides line up with TRBD2. V was clipped by 2 bases and J by 4 bases; unmatched bases: 1. The CDR3 has 13 amino acids. Germline V lookup: CDR1 GTSNPN, CDR2 SVGIG (reference sequence). The CDR3 region is CAWSWGGTGELFF. The DNA of the CDR3 is TGTGCCTGGAGTTGGGGGGGCACCGGGGAGCTGTTTTTT. The full variable domain, completed using reference TRBV30 and TRBJ2-2, is SQTIHQWPATLVQPVGSPLSLECTVEGTSNPNLYWYRQAAGRGLQLLFYSVGIGQISSEVPQNLSASRPQDRQFILSSKKLLLSDSGFYLCAWSWGGTGELFFGEGSRLTVL.

This chain links TRBV6-2 or TRBV6-3 with TRBJ1-2, with TRBD1 matching over 8 bases. CDR1 is MNHEY and CDR2 is SVGEGT in the germline V gene. V lost 5 bases to trimming and J lost 5 bases; unmatched junction nucleotides: 4. CDR3 length: 13 residues. The DNA of the CDR3 is TGTGCCAGCAGTCAGACAGGGGAGTATGGCTACACCTTC. Translation: CASSQTGEYGYTF.

The chain uses TRBV27 and TRBJ1-1, with 10 bases that match TRBD1. V shed 8 bases, J shed 6 bases, and the junction held 3 bases outside the gene matches. The CDR3 contains 12 residues. The germline gives CDR1 MNHEY, CDR2 SMNVEV (reference sequence). The CDR3 is CASRQGASEAFF. The CDR3 DNA sequence: TGTGCCAGCCGACAGGGGGCGTCTGAAGCTTTCTTT.

The J gene is TRBJ1-2, the V gene TRBV11-2, with D possibly being TRBD1 (5 bases). The CDR3 has 14 residues. Germline V gene lookup returns CDR1 SGHAT and CDR2 FQNNGV. The V gene lost 0 bases and the J gene lost 3 bases, with 8 bases spanning the gap. Here the CDR3 DNA reads TGTGCCAGCAGCTTAGAAAGGGGTTACTATGGCTACACCTTC. Protein product: CASSLERGYYGYTF.

The rearrangement uses TRBV25-1 and TRBJ1-6, with no clear D. The CDR3 totals 12 residues. V was shortened by 8 bases and J by 4 bases, with 6 bases between the two germline ends. Germline CDR1 MGHDK, CDR2 SYGVNS. The CDR3 sequence is CASGRYNSPLHF. For the CDR3, the DNA is TGTGCCAGCGGACGGTATAATTCACCCCTCCACTTT.